Reported below is one TCR beta chain. The data stem from a study of blood T cell repertoires in COVID-19. The repertoire was sequenced with immunoSEQ multiplex PCR; TCRdb's copy has only in-frame clones and lacks some. The repertoire holds 250,000 to 350,000 clones, with 87% as singletons. The germline gives CDR1 SEHNR, CDR2 FQNEAQ (reference sequence). Trimming shortened V by 5 bases and J by 7 bases, and 20 bases separated the two germline ends. This CDR3 has 15 amino acids. Sequencing was carried out using PBMCs or T cells enriched from blood (not recorded which). This receptor was obtained from a woman aged 18-30 years who had recovered from COVID-19. The V and J genes are TRBV7-9 and TRBJ1-2; D may be TRBD1 (6 bases). This CDR3 is CASSPAGAEGSGYTF. The CDR3 DNA sequence: TGTGCCAGCAGCCCAGCGGGGGCCGAGGGATCTGGCTACACCTTC.